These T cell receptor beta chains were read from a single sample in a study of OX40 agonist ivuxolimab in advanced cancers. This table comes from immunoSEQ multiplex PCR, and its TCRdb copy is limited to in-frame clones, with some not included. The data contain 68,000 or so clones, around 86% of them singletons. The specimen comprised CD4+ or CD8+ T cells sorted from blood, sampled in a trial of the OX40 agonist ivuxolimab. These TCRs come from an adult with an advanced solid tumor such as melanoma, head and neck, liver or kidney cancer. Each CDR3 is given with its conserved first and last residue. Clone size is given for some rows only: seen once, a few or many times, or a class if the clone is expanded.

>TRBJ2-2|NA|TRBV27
CASSLFSMGNTGELFF
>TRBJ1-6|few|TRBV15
CATSRDKFSSPLHF
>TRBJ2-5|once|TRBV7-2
CASSLAYAGGPETQYF
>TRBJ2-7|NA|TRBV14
CASSQDFRRLDEQYF
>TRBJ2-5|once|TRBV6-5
CASSYLPTSGRETQYF
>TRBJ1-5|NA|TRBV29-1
CSVVGGVDQPQHF
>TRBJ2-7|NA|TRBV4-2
CASSQNQDRGYEQYF
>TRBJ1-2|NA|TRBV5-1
CASSLVGDGGYTF
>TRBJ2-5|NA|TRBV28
CASTRSQETQYF
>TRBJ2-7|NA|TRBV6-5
CASSKPTTGEQYF
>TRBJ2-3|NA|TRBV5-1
CASGRPAFSDTQYF
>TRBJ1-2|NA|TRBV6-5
CASSYEVNYGYTF
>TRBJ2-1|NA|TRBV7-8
CASSPVRSQTNNEQFF
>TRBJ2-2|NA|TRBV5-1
CASSLARLAGTGELFF
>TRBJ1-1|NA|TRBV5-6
CASSLVVPNTEAFF
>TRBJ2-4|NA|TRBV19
CASSMESWGAKNIQYF
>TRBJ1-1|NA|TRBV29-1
CSVAVRGLNTEAFF
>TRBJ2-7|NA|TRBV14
CASSPPASGPYEQYF
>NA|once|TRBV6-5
CASSFSEDLGYEQYF
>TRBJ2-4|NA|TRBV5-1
CASSWDPTFRGNIQYF
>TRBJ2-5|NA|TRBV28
CASVTQGPETQYF
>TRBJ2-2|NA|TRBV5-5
CASSLAFYTTGELFF
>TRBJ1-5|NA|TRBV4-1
CASSQEGGVNQPQHF
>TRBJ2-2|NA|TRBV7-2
CASSLGFSRRELFF
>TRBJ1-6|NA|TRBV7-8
CASSFETGTNSPLHF
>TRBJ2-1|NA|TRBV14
CASSPGTTYNEQFF
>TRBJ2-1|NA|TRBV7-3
CASSFGRAAYNEQFF
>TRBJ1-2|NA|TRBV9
CASSQDQGWGYTF
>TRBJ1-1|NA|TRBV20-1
CSARLEPFVIF
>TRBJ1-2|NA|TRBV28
CASRMERGLAYGYTF
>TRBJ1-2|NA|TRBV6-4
CASSGGQGPGGYTF
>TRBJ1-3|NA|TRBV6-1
CASSEVSGNTIYF
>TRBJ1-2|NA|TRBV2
CASSEQAGFGYTF
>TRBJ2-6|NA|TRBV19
CASSIGGAGANVLTF
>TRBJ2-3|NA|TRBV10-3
CAIRAGHETDTQYF
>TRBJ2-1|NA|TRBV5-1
CASSFGRDSYNEQFF
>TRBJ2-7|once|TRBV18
CASSPGANYEQYF
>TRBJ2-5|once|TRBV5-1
CASSPTVQETQYF
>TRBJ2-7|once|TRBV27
CASSSAGGFYEQYF
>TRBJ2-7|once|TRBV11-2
CASSPGTGYEQYF
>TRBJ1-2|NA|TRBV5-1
CASSQDRDGYTF
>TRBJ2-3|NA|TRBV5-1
CASSLGGTSVTDTQYF
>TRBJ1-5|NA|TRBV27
CASSLSPGLSNQPQHF
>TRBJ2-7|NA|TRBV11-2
CASSFGLAGGSDEQYF
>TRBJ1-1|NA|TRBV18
CASSPGDTEAFF
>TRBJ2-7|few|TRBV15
CATSRGGVISYEQYF
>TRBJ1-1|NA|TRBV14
CASSQDRVFTEAFF
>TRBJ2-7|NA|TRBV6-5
CASSSSSGSSYEQYF
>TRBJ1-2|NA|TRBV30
CAWSSGIYGYTF
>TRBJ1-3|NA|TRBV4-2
CASSQRQGAGNTIYF
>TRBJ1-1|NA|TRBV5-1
CASSFSDGGDTEAFF
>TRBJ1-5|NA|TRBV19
CASARGAENQPQHF
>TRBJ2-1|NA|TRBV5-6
CASSLEARGSPFF
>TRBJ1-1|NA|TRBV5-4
CASIRRNTLGTEAFF
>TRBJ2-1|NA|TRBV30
CAWSVSGSSYNEQFF